This T cell receptor (beta chain) was recorded in a study of blood T cell repertoires in COVID-19. Study background: Sites in the United States, Italy and Spain provided acute and convalescent COVID-19 samples.

Repertoires were generated with immunoSEQ multiplex PCR, while TCRdb's copy carries only in-frame clones and drops some. Among roughly 290,000 clones, about 93% were seen once, and the ten largest hold 6% to 7%. V was cut by 3 bases and J by 6 bases, with 9 bases left in between. This CDR3 region has 12 residues. Per germline, CDR1 GTSNPN and CDR2 SVGIG (reference sequence). Sequenced material: peripheral blood. The rearrangement links TRBV30 to TRBJ1-5; D is undetermined. The TCR comes from a woman in her thirties with COVID-19, enrolled during active disease. CDR3 sequence: CAWSPTVQPQHF. CDR3 bases: TGTGCCTGGAGCCCAACGGTTCAGCCCCAGCATTTT.